This TCR beta chain is drawn from a study of blood T cell repertoires in COVID-19. Whole-study context: Two negative PCRs, clearance, or symptom resolution were required of recovered Cohort 3 donors. Specimens from acute and convalescent COVID-19 originated in the United States, Italy and Spain. T cells, B-cell-depleted T cells, or PBMCs supplied cDNA or gDNA.

Participants were aged about 18 to 100 years, lived in over 20 US areas, and enrolled virtually. TCRdb's copy holds only in-frame clones and misses some; the assay was immunoSEQ multiplex PCR. The table has hundreds of thousands of clones, roughly 91% seen once. The J segment lost 8 bases and the V segment lost 7 bases, leaving 12 bases of the junction unmatched. Germline V gene lookup returns CDR1 MNHEY and CDR2 SVGAGI. The CDR3 extends over 15 amino acids. This chain uses TRBV6-5 with TRBJ1-2, with 11 bases that match TRBD1. Specimen: PBMCs or T cells enriched from blood (not recorded which). The receptor was derived from a woman aged 55 to 70 in a cohort exposed to, infected with or recovered from COVID-19 (not recorded which). The CDR3 nucleotides are TGTGCCAGCACCCAACCAGGGACAGGGGGATGGGGCTACACCTTC. This encodes CASTQPGTGGWGYTF.